The next 10 T cell receptor beta chains were all read from a single sample in a study of beta chain features in type 1 diabetes. Reverse transcribing all isolated RNA meant expressed TCRB transcripts were sequenced. Assay used: immunoSEQ multiplex PCR; TCRdb lists only in-frame clones, some missing. This sample yields roughly 500,000 clones, of which about an eighth are seen a single time; over 0.04% belongs to the top ten. Specimen: naive CD4+ T cells from blood. The source is a woman aged 18-35 years in good health.

This clone was counted a few times. The chain combines TRBV4-1 with TRBJ1-5; 7 positions agree with TRBD1. Germline CDR1 reads MGHRA; CDR2 reads YSYEKL. This CDR3 has 13 amino acids. The V and J ends lost 5 bases and 4 bases, in that order; junction bases with no gene match: 2. The CDR3 spells CASSRGQNQPQHF. DNA of the CDR3: TGCGCCAGCAGCAGGGGACAGAATCAGCCCCAGCATTTT.

J is TRBJ2-7 and V is TRBV6-5, with no clear D. This CDR3 contains 12 residues. Germline lookup yields CDR1 MNHEY and CDR2 SVGAGI. Trimming shortened V by 6 bases and J by 2 bases, and 8 bases separated the two germline ends. In nucleotides, the CDR3 is TGTGCCAGCAGGACGGAAACCTACGAGCAGTACTTC. Protein sequence: CASRTETYEQYF.

A few counts support this clone. The chain carries TRBV14 and TRBJ1-1; D call uncertain. Germline V CDR1 and CDR2: SGHDN, FVKESK. Trimming took 2 bases from V and 2 from J, leaving 6 bases between them. This CDR3 contains 13 residues. The CDR3 region has the DNA TGTGCCAGCAGCCAACATATAAACACTGAAGCTTTCTTT. This encodes CASSQHINTEAFF.

This clone appeared many times. The gene calls are TRBV10-3 and TRBJ2-5, with D unclear. V was trimmed by 3 bases and J by 1 base, leaving 6 bases between them. The CDR3 totals 13 residues. Germline V lookup: CDR1 ENHRY, CDR2 SYGVKD. CDR3 DNA sequence: TGTGCCATCAGTGAACAGTCCCAAGAGACCCAGTACTTC. This codes for CAISEQSQETQYF.

The chain employs TRBV6-5 and TRBJ1-4; D not certain. V lost 0 bases, J lost 8 bases, and 7 bases lay in between. The CDR3 spans 13 residues. Germline CDR1 MNHEY, CDR2 SVGAGI. The CDR3 nucleotides are TGTGCCAGCAGTTACTCAGATCCCGAAAAACTGTTTTTT. Translation: CASSYSDPEKLFF.

This clone was counted a few times. The V and J genes are TRBV14 and TRBJ2-7, with 15 nucleotides matching TRBD2. The CDR3 spans 15 residues. Trimming at V came to 5 bases and at J to 5 bases, leaving 4 bases not matched to a gene. Germline V gene sequence: CDR1 SGHDN, CDR2 FVKESK. The CDR3 nucleotides read TGTGCCAGCAGCGGACTAGCGGGAGGGCCAAACGAGCAGTACTTC. Translating gives CASSGLAGGPNEQYF.

This clone was counted a few times. This rearrangement joins TRBV4-1 to TRBJ2-3; D ambiguous. This CDR3 has 12 residues. Germline-derived CDR1 and CDR2 are MGHRA and YSYEKL. With 2 bases removed from V and 2 bases from J, the gap between germline ends came to 2 bases. The CDR3 here is CASSQSTDTQYF. CDR3 DNA: TGCGCCAGCAGCCAATCCACAGATACGCAGTATTTT.

A remark on this clone: This specimen includes other DNA sequences encoding the same CDR3. The chain links TRBV7-2 to TRBJ2-6; possible D gene TRBD2, 6 bases. In germline, CDR1 is SGHTA, CDR2 FQGNSA. V was clipped by 3 bases and J by 2 bases, with 8 bases between them. CDR3 length equals 15 residues. CDR3 protein: CASSFGGTGANVLTF. The CDR3 nucleotides read TGTGCCAGCAGCTTCGGGGGTACTGGGGCCAACGTCCTGACTTTC.

The rearrangement links TRBV11-3 to TRBJ2-7; D is ambiguous. The CDR3 is 14 residues long. Trimming stripped 2 bases from V and 0 bases from J, with 8 bases between. CDR1 and CDR2 (germline): SGHNT, YENEEA. CDR3 sequence (DNA): TGTGCCAGCAGCTTATTGCGTGCCTCCTACGAGCAGTACTTC. Translated, it gives CASSLLRASYEQYF.

This clone was counted only a few times. The chain joins TRBV4-3 to TRBJ2-3; no clear D. Trimming stripped 0 bases from V and 10 bases from J, with 11 bases between. Germline values: CDR1 LGHNA, CDR2 YSLEER. CDR3 length: 13 residues. CDR3 amino acids: CASSQDRPGPQYF. The CDR3 nucleotides are TGCGCCAGCAGCCAAGATCGCCCTGGACCGCAGTATTTT.